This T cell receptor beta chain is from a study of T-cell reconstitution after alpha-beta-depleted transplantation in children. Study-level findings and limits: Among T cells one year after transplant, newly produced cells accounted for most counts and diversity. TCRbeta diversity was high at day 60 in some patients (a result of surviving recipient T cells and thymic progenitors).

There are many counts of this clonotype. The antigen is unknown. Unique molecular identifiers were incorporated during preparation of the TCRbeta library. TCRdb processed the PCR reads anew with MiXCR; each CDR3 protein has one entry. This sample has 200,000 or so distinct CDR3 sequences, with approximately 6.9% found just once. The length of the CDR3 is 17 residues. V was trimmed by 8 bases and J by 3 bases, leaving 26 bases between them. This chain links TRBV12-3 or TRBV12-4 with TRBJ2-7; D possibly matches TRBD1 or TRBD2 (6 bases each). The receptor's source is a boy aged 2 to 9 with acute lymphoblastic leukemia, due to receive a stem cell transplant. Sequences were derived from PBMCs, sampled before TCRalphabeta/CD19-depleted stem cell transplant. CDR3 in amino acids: CASSNRGPQVRSYEQYF. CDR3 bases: TGTGCCAGCTCAAACCGGGGGCCACAGGTTCGCAGCTACGAGCAGTACTTC.